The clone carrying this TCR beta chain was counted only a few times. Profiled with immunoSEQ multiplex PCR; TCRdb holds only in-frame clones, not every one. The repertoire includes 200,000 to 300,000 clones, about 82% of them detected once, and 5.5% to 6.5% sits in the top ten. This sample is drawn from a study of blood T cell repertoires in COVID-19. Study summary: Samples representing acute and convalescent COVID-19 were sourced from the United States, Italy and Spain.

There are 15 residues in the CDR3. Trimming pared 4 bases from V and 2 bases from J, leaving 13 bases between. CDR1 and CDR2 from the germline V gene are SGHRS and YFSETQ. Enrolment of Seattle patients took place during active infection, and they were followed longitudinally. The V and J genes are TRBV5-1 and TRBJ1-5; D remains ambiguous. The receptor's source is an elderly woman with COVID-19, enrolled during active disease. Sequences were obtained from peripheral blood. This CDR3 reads CASSPEGIGNQPQHF. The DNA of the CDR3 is TGCGCCAGCAGCCCCGAGGGAATCGGCAATCAGCCCCAGCATTTT.